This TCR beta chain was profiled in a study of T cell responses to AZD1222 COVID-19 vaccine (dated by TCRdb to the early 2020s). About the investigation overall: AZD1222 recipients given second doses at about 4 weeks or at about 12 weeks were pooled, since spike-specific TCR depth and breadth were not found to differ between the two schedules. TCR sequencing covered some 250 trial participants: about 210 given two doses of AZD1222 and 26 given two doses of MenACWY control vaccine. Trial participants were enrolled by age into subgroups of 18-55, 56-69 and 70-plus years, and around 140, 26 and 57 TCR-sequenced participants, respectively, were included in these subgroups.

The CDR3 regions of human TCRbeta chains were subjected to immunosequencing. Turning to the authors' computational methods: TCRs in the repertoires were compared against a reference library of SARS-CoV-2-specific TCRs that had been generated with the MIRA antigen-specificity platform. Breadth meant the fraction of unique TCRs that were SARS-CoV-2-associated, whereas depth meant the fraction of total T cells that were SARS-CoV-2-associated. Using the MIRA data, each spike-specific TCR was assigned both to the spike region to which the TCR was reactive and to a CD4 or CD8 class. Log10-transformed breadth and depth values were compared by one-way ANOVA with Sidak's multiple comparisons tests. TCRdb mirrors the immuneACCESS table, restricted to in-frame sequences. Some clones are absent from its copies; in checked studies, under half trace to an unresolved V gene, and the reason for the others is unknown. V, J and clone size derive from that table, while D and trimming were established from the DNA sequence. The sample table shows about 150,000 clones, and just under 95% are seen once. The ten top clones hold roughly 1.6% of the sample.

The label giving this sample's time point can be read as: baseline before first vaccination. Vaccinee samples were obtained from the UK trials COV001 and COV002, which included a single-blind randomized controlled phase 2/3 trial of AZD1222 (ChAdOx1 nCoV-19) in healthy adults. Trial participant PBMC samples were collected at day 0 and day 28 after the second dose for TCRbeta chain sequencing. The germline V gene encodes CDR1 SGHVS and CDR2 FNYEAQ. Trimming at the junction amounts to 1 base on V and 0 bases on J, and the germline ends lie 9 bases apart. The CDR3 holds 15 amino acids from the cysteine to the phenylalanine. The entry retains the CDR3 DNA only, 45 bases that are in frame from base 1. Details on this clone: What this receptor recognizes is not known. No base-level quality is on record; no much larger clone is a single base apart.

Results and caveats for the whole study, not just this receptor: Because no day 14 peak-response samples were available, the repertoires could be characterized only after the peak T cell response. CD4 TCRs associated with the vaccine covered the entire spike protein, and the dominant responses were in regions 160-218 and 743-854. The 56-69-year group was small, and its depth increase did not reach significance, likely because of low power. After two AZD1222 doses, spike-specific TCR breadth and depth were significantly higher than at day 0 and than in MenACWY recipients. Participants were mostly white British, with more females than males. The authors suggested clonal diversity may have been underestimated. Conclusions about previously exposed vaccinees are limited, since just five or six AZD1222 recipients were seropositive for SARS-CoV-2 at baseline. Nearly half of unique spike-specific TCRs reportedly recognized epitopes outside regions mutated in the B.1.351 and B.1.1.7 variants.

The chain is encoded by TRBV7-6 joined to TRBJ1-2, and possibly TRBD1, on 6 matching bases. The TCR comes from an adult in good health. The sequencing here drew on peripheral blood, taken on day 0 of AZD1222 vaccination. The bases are TGTGCCAGCAGCTTAGAGACAGGACCTAACTATGGCTACACCTTC. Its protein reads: CASSLETGPNYGYTF. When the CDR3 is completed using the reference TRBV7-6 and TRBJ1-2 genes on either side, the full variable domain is GAGVSQSPRYKVTKRGQDVALRCDPISGHVSLYWYRQALGQGPEFLTYFNYEAQQDKSGLPNDRFSAERPEGSISTLTIQRTEQRDSAMYRCASSLETGPNYGYTFGSGTRLTVV.